A single T cell receptor (beta chain) is shown here with its context. A J-beta primer mix and a sample-barcoded 5' primer were used in a second PCR of about 7 to 12 cycles. The template-switch adaptor was a 5' adaptor with 12 random nucleotides. It tagged each cDNA molecule. TCRdb redid the calling of the 5' RACE reads with MiXCR, one entry per CDR3 protein. There are about 620,000 distinct CDR3 sequences in the sample; roughly 20% occur only once, and more than 3% lies in the top ten. The sample comes from a study of blood T cells in healthy people across ages. The sample comprised blood. The sequence came from a man aged 65 to 79 in good health.

CDR3: CASSQGRLLGGNEQFF. The CDR3 region has the DNA TGCGCCAGCAGCCAAGGTCGCCTATTGGGGGGTAATGAGCAGTTCTTC. The chain is built from TRBV4-1 and TRBJ2-7; tentatively, D is TRBD2 (6 bases). The assigned J gene may be wrong: the sequence end matches TRBJ2-1 better. Germline V CDR1 and CDR2: MGHRA, YSYEKL. The CDR3 sequence is 16 residues long.